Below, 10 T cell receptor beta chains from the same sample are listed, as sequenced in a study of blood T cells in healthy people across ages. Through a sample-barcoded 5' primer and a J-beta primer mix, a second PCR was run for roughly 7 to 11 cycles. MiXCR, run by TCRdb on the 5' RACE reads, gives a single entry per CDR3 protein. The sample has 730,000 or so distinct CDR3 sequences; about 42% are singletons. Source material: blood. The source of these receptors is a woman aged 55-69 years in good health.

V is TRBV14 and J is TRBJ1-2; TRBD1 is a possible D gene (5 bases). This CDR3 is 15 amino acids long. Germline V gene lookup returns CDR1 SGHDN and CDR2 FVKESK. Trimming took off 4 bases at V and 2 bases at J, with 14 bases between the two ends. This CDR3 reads CASSPRARANYGYTF. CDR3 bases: TGTGCCAGCAGCCCGCGGGCCAGGGCAAACTATGGCTACACCTTC.

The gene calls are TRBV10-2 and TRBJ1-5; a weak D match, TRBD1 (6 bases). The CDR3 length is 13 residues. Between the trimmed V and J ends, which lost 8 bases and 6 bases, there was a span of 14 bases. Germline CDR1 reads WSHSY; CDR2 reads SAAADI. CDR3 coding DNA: TGCGCCAGCGAAGGAGGGGGGGGTCAGCCCCAGCATTTT. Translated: CASEGGGGQPQHF.

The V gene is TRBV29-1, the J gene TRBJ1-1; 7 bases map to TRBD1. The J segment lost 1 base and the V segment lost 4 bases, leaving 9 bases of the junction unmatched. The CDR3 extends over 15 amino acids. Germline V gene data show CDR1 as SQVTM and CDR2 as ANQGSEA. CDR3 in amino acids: CSVVVTGTENTEAFF. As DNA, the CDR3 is TGCAGCGTTGTTGTCACCGGGACAGAGAACACTGAAGCTTTCTTT.

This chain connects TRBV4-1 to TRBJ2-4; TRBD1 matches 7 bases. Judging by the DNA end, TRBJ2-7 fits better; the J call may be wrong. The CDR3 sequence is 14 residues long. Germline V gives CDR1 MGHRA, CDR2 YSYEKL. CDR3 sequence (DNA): TGCGCCAGCAGCCAAGTTACAGGGGTCTACGAGCAGTACTTC. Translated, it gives CASSQVTGVYEQYF.

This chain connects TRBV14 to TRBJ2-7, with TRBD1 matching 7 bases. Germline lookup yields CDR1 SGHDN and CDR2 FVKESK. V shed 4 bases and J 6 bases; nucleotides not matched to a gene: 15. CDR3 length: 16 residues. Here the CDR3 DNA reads TGTGCCAGCAGCCGAGAGACAGGGCCATCCCTCCGCGAGCAGTACTTC. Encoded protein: CASSRETGPSLREQYF.

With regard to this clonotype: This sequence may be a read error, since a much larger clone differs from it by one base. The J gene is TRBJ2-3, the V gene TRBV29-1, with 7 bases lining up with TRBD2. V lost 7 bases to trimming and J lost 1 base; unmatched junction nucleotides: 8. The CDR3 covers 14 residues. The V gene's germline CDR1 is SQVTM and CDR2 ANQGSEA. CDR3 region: CSETSASGTDTQYF. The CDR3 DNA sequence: TGCAGCGAAACTAGCGCATCGGGCACAGATACGCAGTATTTT.

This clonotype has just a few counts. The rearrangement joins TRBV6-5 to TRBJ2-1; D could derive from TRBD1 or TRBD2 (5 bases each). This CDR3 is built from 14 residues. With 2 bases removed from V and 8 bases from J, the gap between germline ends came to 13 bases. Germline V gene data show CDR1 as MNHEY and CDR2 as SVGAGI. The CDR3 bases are TGTGCCAGCAGTTACGGGGGACCGTCGGATGAGCAGTTCTTC. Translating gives CASSYGGPSDEQFF.

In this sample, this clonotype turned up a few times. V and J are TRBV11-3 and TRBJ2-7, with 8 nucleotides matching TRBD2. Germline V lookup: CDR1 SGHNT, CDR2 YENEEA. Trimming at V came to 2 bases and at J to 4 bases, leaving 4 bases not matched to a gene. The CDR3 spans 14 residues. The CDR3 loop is CASSLRGGQYEQYF. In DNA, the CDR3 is TGTGCCAGCAGCTTACGGGGGGGCCAGTACGAGCAGTACTTC.

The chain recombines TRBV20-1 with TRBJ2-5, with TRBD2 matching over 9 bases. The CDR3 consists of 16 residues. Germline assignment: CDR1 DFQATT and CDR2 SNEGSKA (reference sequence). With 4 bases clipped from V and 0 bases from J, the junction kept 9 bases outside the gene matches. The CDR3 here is CSAMGPSGKYQETQYF. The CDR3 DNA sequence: TGCAGTGCTATGGGGCCTAGCGGGAAGTACCAAGAGACCCAGTACTTC.

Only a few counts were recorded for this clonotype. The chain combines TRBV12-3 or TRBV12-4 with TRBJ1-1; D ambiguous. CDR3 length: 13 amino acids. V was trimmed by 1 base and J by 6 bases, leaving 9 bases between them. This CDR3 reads CASSLDGRAEAFF. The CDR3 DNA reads TGTGCCAGCAGTTTAGATGGGAGGGCTGAAGCTTTCTTT.